This TCR beta chain was sequenced for a study of identifying expanded T cells in peripheral blood (dated by TCRdb to about 2019). Broadly, across the study: Technical replicates were generated by sequencing separate aliquots of the same genomic DNA pool, with four replicates compared pairwise. What the study reported, not specific to this receptor: It was expected by the authors that biological variance in healthy repertoires might increase further over much longer intervals, such as months to years. Across all healthy-donor time intervals, the beta-binomial model significantly cut both the number of clones called differentially abundant and the false-positive rate. Variance in clone template counts between roughly two-week samples significantly increased with total template count across all healthy donors. The binomial model flagged 0.9 to 1.5 differentially abundant clones between technical replicates but about 16 over around two weeks and roughly 19 over roughly 4 weeks.

V loses 6 bases of germline sequence and J loses 0 bases, and the interval between the two ends is 8 bases. Counted from cysteine to phenylalanine, this CDR3 has 13 amino acids. Only the CDR3 region is kept as DNA, spanning 39 bases read in frame from base 1. Sequences MNHEY (CDR1) and SVGAGI (CDR2) are obtained from the germline V gene. No immune events such as infections were documented for the healthy donors during the collection period. Time-dependent variance in a beta-binomial model of T-cell clone differential abundance was calibrated using healthy-donor blood repertoires as a training cohort. The training cohort included some ten healthy donors, of whom 3 were female and 7 were male. Donor ages ranged from about 29 to 65 years, with an average of 43 years. Whole blood from each healthy donor was obtained from a commercial supplier and was collected at three time points around 15 days apart. For immunosequencing, genomic DNA was extracted from whole blood that had not been sorted.

In the case of this clone: Its antigen remains unidentified. Base qualities were left out, and no much larger clone turns up one base away.

The immunoSEQ Assay, which uses bias-controlled multiplex PCR amplification of genomic DNA, was used to profile TCRbeta CDR3 regions. The published analysis was carried out like this. To quantify the absolute abundance of each unique TCRbeta CDR3 region, the sequences were collapsed and filtered. Differential abundance was tested with a binomial (Fisher-equivalent) model and with a beta-binomial model adding time-dependent variance fitted from healthy donors. Clones with fewer than 5 combined templates were excluded, and clones with Benjamini-Hochberg FDR below 0.01 were called differentially abundant. Beta-binomial variance was modeled as a function of total template count across the two samples using the form v = (b*log(k)+a)^2. Imported from immuneACCESS, the table was reduced by TCRdb to in-frame sequences with V and J called. These copies leave out some clones; in studies compared against another copy, an unresolved V gene accounts for under half, and the cause of the remainder is not known. The DNA gave D and trimming, while V, J and clone size come from that table. Here the sample has approximately 110,000 clones; about 88% occur a single time. The top ten hold more than 6.5% of the sample.

Recombination connected TRBV6-5 to TRBJ1-2, with the D gene call left open. The sequencing sample was made of blood. The clonotype comes from a person aged 18 to 70 in good health. The CDR3: CASSRTSNYGYTF. The DNA sequence reads TGTGCCAGCAGCCGGACGTCTAACTATGGCTACACCTTC.